This TCR beta chain was observed in a study of blood T cell repertoires in COVID-19. Study context: T cells, B-cell-depleted T cells, or PBMCs supplied cDNA or gDNA.

Some clones are missing from TCRdb's copy, which holds only in-frame ones; the method was immunoSEQ multiplex PCR. The profile shows approximately 200,000 clones, 94% of them singletons. CDR3 length equals 12 residues. Trimming took off 0 bases at V and 6 bases at J, with 5 bases between the two ends. Germline V lookup: CDR1 MGHRA, CDR2 YSYEKL. This receptor was obtained from a man aged 30 to 45 with COVID-19, enrolled during active disease. This chain uses TRBV4-1 with TRBJ1-1; no definite D call. The sample comprised peripheral blood. DNA of the CDR3: TGCGCCAGCAGCCAAGAAACAGCTGAAGCTTTCTTT. Residues: CASSQETAEAFF.